This is a list of T cell receptor beta chains from one sample in a study of blood T cell repertoires in COVID-19. Here immunoSEQ multiplex PCR was the method, and the copy in TCRdb shows in-frame clones only, minus some. The sample has more than 110,000 clones; roughly 84% are singletons. The sample consisted of PBMCs or T cells enriched from blood (not recorded which). These TCRs come from a middle-aged man with acute COVID-19. CDR3s include the opening cysteine and the closing phenylalanine or tryptophan. D genes are given only for firm matches. Clone size is shown for a subset of rows, as once, few, many or a class of expanded clone.

J: TRBJ2-1
V: TRBV7-9
D: TRBD2
size: NA
CDR3: CASSPGTSGNYNEQFF
DNA: TGTGCCAGCAGCCCCGGGACTAGCGGGAACTACAATGAGCAGTTCTTC

J: TRBJ2-3
V: TRBV19
D: TRBD2
size: NA
CDR3: CASSQGEASSGDSTDTQYF
DNA: TGTGCCAGTAGTCAAGGGGAGGCAAGTAGCGGGGATAGCACAGATACGCAGTATTTT

J: TRBJ1-1
V: TRBV2
D: TRBD1
size: NA
CDR3: CASKQGRNTEAFF
DNA: TGTGCCAGCAAACAGGGGCGAAACACTGAAGCTTTCTTT

J: TRBJ2-3
V: TRBV7-2
D: NA
size: NA
CDR3: CASSLEGVRTDTQYF
DNA: TGTGCCAGCAGCTTAGAAGGGGTGAGGACAGATACGCAGTATTTT

J: TRBJ1-5
V: TRBV7-8
D: TRBD1
size: NA
CDR3: CASSLRRQGHQPQHF
DNA: TGTGCCAGCAGCTTAAGGCGACAGGGGCACCAGCCCCAGCATTTT

J: TRBJ2-1
V: TRBV2
D: TRBD2
size: NA
CDR3: CASFSGGVGNEQFF
DNA: TGTGCCAGCTTTAGCGGGGGGGTTGGCAATGAGCAGTTCTTC

J: TRBJ2-2
V: TRBV19
D: TRBD2
size: few
CDR3: CASSTLAGGITGELFF
DNA: TGTGCCAGTAGTACCCTAGCGGGGGGGATCACCGGGGAGCTGTTTTTT

J: TRBJ2-7
V: TRBV30
D: NA
size: NA
CDR3: CAWIPTGSYEQYF
DNA: TGTGCCTGGATTCCAACAGGTTCCTACGAGCAGTACTTC

J: TRBJ2-1
V: TRBV5-4
D: NA
size: NA
CDR3: CASRYDRFNEQFF
DNA: TGTGCCAGCAGATATGACAGATTCAATGAGCAGTTCTTC

J: TRBJ2-5
V: TRBV2
D: NA
size: NA
CDR3: CASSGQVSLETQYF
DNA: TGTGCCAGCAGTGGACAGGTTTCTTTAGAGACCCAGTACTTC

J: TRBJ1-4
V: TRBV4-1
D: TRBD1
size: once
CDR3: CASSQGDRGEKLFF
DNA: TGCGCCAGCAGCCAAGGGGACAGGGGAGAAAAACTGTTTTTT

J: TRBJ2-1
V: TRBV7-8
D: TRBD1
size: NA
CDR3: CASSFGTGDNEQFF
DNA: TGTGCCAGCAGCTTCGGGACAGGGGACAATGAGCAGTTCTTC

J: TRBJ2-1
V: TRBV13
D: TRBD2
size: NA
CDR3: CARLPSGREWEQFF
DNA: TGTGCCAGACTCCCTAGCGGGAGGGAGTGGGAGCAGTTCTTC

J: TRBJ2-7
V: TRBV28
D: TRBD2
size: NA
CDR3: CASSLGLAEGEQYF
DNA: TGTGCCAGCAGCCTAGGACTAGCGGAGGGGGAGCAGTACTTC